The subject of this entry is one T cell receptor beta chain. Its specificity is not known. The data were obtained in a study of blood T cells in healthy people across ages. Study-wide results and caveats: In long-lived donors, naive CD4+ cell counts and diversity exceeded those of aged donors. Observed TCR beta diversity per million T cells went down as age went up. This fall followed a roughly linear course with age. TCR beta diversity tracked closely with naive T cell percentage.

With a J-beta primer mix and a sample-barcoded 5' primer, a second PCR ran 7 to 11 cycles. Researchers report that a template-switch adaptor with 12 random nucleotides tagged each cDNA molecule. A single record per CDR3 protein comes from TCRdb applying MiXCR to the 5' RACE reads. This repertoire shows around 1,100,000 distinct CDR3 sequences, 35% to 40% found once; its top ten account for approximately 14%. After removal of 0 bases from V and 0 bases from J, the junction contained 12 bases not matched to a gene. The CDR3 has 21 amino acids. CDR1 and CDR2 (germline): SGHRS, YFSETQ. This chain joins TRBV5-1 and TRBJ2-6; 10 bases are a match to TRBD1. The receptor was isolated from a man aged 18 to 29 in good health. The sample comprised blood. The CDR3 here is CASSLGPHRTGGDSGANVLTF. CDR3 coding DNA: TGCGCCAGCAGCTTGGGGCCCCACCGGACAGGGGGAGACTCTGGGGCCAACGTCCTGACTTTC.